The present T cell receptor (beta chain) was sequenced within a study of shared clonotypes between healthy human individuals (dated by TCRdb to between 2020 and 2021). Some background on the complete study: A few men and two women, aged 18 to 49 years, made up the cohort. For each donor, three plates each were used for CD4 naive and CD4 memory, two plates were used for CD8 naive, and one plate was used for CD8 memory. To estimate repertoire size and how much clonotypes are shared between individuals, the study performed deep sequencing of blood TCR repertoires from a few healthy adults. To increase sequencing depth and limit assay-specific biases, TCR repertoire library preparation and sequencing were carried out by different laboratories using diverse techniques. Leukapheresis yielded between about 0.85 and 10 billion PBMCs per donor.

The donors were healthy, HIV-negative adults with no recently reported acute infections or vaccinations. Only Caucasian adults living in Nashville, Tennessee, USA were represented among the donors. CD4+ T cells were enriched by magnetic negative selection; naive cells were then positively selected on CD45RA, and the negative fraction formed the memory subset. Blood was obtained by leukapheresis, after which PBMCs were separated by Ficoll-Histopaque density gradient centrifugation and cryopreserved in liquid nitrogen vapor phase. Analytical flow cytometry was used to check the purity and quantity of each magnetically sorted T cell population. Each sorted fraction had its genomic DNA isolated and then quantified by UV absorbance on a Nanodrop 2000c. TCR CDR3 regions were amplified from genomic DNA by multiplex PCR using the deep immunoSEQ assay. Genomic DNA extracted from each cell subset was distributed evenly over all wells of several immunoSEQ 96-well plates, and each plate served as one replicate. For sorted subsets, each replicate PCR was loaded with about 0.2 ug genomic DNA, equivalent to 30,000 or so T cell genomes. Purified libraries were measured with a Qubit 3.0 fluorometer, size-checked on a Bioanalyzer 2100, and measured again with the KAPA Library Quantification kit. Every immunoSEQ 96-well plate was sequenced on a dedicated single-read 150-cycle Illumina NextSeq 550 flow cell. In the source study's methods: Because the immunoSEQ output held only junctional sequences and lacked quality scores, the filtering could not match the filtering applied to full-length reads. To assign V/J genes and CDR3, sequences were annotated against IMGT germline references using PyIR, a Python wrapper for IgBLAST v1.9. Any read was removed if the V/J assignment was weak (E-value above 1e-6), the CDR3 was missing, or the read contained stop codons, out-of-frame junctions, or ambiguous translated residues. V3J clonotypes were defined as sequences sharing the same inferred V gene, J gene, and CDR3 amino acid sequence. The percentage overlap between two repertoires was calculated by dividing the number of shared unique clonotypes by the size of the smaller repertoire. RTK rarefaction, the Chao1 estimator, and Recon v2.1 estimates of unobserved clonotypes were used to assess repertoire richness. For all TCRbeta clonotypes obtained by the gDNA method from four donors, generation probabilities were computed with OLGA. Imported from immuneACCESS, the table was reduced by TCRdb to in-frame sequences with V and J called. These copies leave out some clones; in studies compared against another copy, an unresolved V gene accounts for under half, and the cause of the remainder is not known. V, J and clone size reflect that table, while D and trimming were determined from the DNA. This sample has approximately 2,000,000 clones in its table, and around 93% of those were observed once. Approximately 0.39% of the sample rests with the top ten.

Concerning this clone itself: This receptor's antigen is unknown. No base qualities exist here, and no much larger clone lies one base off it.

Broader findings and caveats from the paper: Pairwise subsampling indicated that sequencing depth was expected to affect the degree of clonotype sharing among donors. Estimated clonotype richness was generally larger for naive than for memory subsets. Higher generation probabilities were observed for clonotypes shared by all four sorted-subset donors than for non-shared clonotypes. Because the study included only a small number of donors, the genetic and exposure-history diversity represented was limited. Sampling was restricted to blood, and TCR repertoires in tissues likely differ from the TCR repertoires found in blood. Sharing across several donors was observed for roughly 5.4% of naive CD4, less than 4% of naive CD8, about 2.3% of memory CD4, and roughly 0.4% of memory CD8 clonotypes. Incomplete sequencing was indicated by rarefaction of sorted-subset datasets, despite the large sequencing depth.

V drops 6 bases and J drops 5 bases, leaving 13 bases in between. From a lookup of the germline V gene, CDR1 and CDR2 are SGHDN and FVKESK. The CDR3 runs 13 amino acids, cysteine and phenylalanine included. Only the CDR3 part of the read is kept: 39 bases, read in frame from the first base. The chain is made from TRBV14 and TRBJ2-5; perhaps TRBD2 is the D gene, with 5 bases matching. Sequencing was carried out using naive CD4+ T cells from PBMCs. What this sample's cell subset or site label stands for: CD45RA+ positively selected. This sequence was found in a man aged 18-30 years in good health. Some clones in this sample may be carry-over from other donors' samples. In nucleotide form, the sequence is TGTGCCAGCAGTTTCGGGAATCAGGAGACCCAGTACTTC. It encodes CASSFGNQETQYF.